These 29 T cell receptor beta chains were all obtained from the same sample, sequenced in a study of cytomegalovirus exposure and HLA in healthy donors. Researchers ran the PCR with 60 Vbeta and 13 Jbeta primers. Produced via immunoSEQ multiplex PCR; TCRdb's table is partial and in-frame only. The sample lists 99,000 or so clones, approximately 81% occurring once. Sequenced material: PBMCs. The receptor set was obtained from a man aged 25-40 years in good health and CMV-seronegative.

V is TRBV6-4 and J is TRBJ2-1, with 14 nucleotides matching TRBD2. J gave up 2 bases and V 8 bases, and 17 bases lay outside the gene matches. Per the germline V gene, CDR1 is MRHNA and CDR2 is SNTAGT. The CDR3 extends over 20 amino acids. The CDR3 sequence: CASPRKYGTSGRGTYNEQFF. In DNA, the CDR3 is TGTGCCAGCCCCCGAAAGTACGGGACTAGCGGGAGAGGCACCTACAATGAGCAGTTCTTC.

The chain links TRBV5-1 to TRBJ2-1; TRBD2 matches at 12 bases. The CDR3 covers 16 residues. J gave up 6 bases and V 0 bases, and 4 bases lay outside the gene matches. Germline V gene lookup returns CDR1 SGHRS and CDR2 YFSETQ. CDR3 amino acids: CASSLAGLAGTNEQFF. For the CDR3, the DNA is TGCGCCAGCAGCTTGGCCGGACTAGCGGGGACCAATGAGCAGTTCTTC.

The J gene is TRBJ2-1, the V gene TRBV7-9; the match to TRBD2 covers 15 bases. The germline V gene has CDR1 SEHNR and CDR2 FQNEAQ (reference sequence). V dropped 5 bases and J dropped 1; count of bases not matched to a gene: 9. The CDR3 consists of 19 residues. The CDR3: CASSPVWGTSGRSYNEQFF. CDR3 DNA sequence: TGTGCCAGCAGCCCTGTCTGGGGGACTAGCGGGAGGTCCTACAATGAGCAGTTCTTC.

This clone occurred once. V usage is TRBV27 and J usage is TRBJ1-5; 7 bases align to TRBD1. The CDR3 has 13 amino acids. Germline V gene data show CDR1 as MNHEY and CDR2 as SMNVEV (reference sequence). V trimming: 5 bases; J trimming: 5 bases; junction bases outside the gene matches: 3. CDR3 amino acids: CASSKGAYQPQHF. The CDR3 nucleotides are TGTGCCAGCAGTAAGGGGGCCTATCAGCCCCAGCATTTT.

The genes are TRBV7-2 and TRBJ2-1, with 8 nucleotides matching TRBD2. The germline gives CDR1 SGHTA, CDR2 FQGNSA. The V and J ends lost 1 base and 6 bases, in that order; junction bases with no gene match: 2. The CDR3 sequence is 14 residues long. The CDR3 DNA is TGTGCCAGCAGCTTAGGACGGGGGGGCAATGAGCAGTTCTTC. This sequence encodes CASSLGRGGNEQFF.

This clone has only one observation. The chain employs TRBV9 and TRBJ2-1, with D unresolved. In germline, CDR1 is SGDLS, CDR2 YYNGEE. V was clipped by 3 bases and J by 6 bases, with 13 bases between them. This CDR3 contains 14 residues. CDR3 DNA sequence: TGTGCCAGCAGCGCCGACACCAAGTTCAATGAGCAGTTCTTC. This codes for CASSADTKFNEQFF.

The chain couples TRBV6-1 to TRBJ1-1; TRBD1 agrees at 8 bases. Germline values: CDR1 MNHNS, CDR2 SASEGT. This CDR3 has 18 amino acids. With 2 bases clipped from V and 1 base from J, the junction kept 12 bases outside the gene matches. CDR3 amino acids: CASSEIWTGTLWNTEAFF. CDR3 bases: TGTGCCAGCAGTGAAATCTGGACAGGGACCCTGTGGAACACTGAAGCTTTCTTT.

The chain couples TRBV4-3 to TRBJ2-5; D perhaps matches TRBD2 (6 bases). The V and J ends lost 1 base and 4 bases respectively, with 7 bases between them. The CDR3 is 13 amino acids. Germline V lookup: CDR1 LGHNA, CDR2 YSLEER. The CDR3 nucleotides read TGCGCCAGCAGCCAAGCCGGGGGAGAGACCCAGTACTTC. This codes for CASSQAGGETQYF.

The chain has TRBV27 and TRBJ2-1; TRBD1 aligns across 10 bases. Looked up from germline, CDR1 is MNHEY and CDR2 is SMNVEV (reference sequence). V was pared by 5 bases and J by 3 bases, with 10 bases of the junction left unmatched. This CDR3 comprises 17 residues. CDR3 sequence (DNA): TGTGCCAGCAGTATAACCGGGACAGGGGAAATCTACAATGAGCAGTTCTTC. Amino acids: CASSITGTGEIYNEQFF.

This clone was seen once. The chain couples TRBV10-3 to TRBJ2-1; tentative D call: TRBD2 (6 bases). Trimming took off 0 bases at V and 3 bases at J, with 15 bases between the two ends. The CDR3 runs to 17 residues. Germline V gene lookup returns CDR1 ENHRY and CDR2 SYGVKD. Here the CDR3 reads CAISESPLATNYNEQFF. DNA for the CDR3: TGTGCCATCAGTGAGTCACCACTAGCCACGAACTACAATGAGCAGTTCTTC.

This chain joins TRBV28 and TRBJ2-2, with TRBD1 as a possible D gene (5 bases). Germline V CDR1 and CDR2: MDHEN, SYDVKM. Trimming removed 8 bases at V and 1 base at J, with 11 bases between. This CDR3 is 14 amino acids long. CDR3 in amino acids: CASRPGQNTGELFF. In DNA form, the CDR3 reads TGTGCCAGCCGTCCTGGACAGAACACCGGGGAGCTGTTTTTT.

V and J are TRBV5-1 and TRBJ1-1; D ambiguous. V shed 3 bases and J shed 0 bases, with 12 bases lying between them. Germline V gives CDR1 SGHRS, CDR2 YFSETQ. The CDR3 spans 15 residues. CDR3 coding DNA: TGCGCCAGCAGCTCGGACGGACTCATGAACACTGAAGCTTTCTTT. The encoded protein is CASSSDGLMNTEAFF.

The chain couples TRBV10-3 to TRBJ1-1; D is uncertain. This CDR3 comprises 19 residues. Trimming took 3 bases from V and 0 from J, leaving 23 bases between them. CDR1 and CDR2 (germline): ENHRY, SYGVKD. The CDR3 DNA sequence: TGTGCCATCAGTGAAATTCGTCTTATACGGCAGGTTATGAACACTGAAGCTTTCTTT. Protein product: CAISEIRLIRQVMNTEAFF.

The V and J genes are TRBV9 and TRBJ2-5; D uncertain. CDR1 and CDR2 from the germline V gene are SGDLS and YYNGEE. V lost 0 bases to trimming and J lost 3 bases, with 9 bases between them. The CDR3 runs to 14 residues. DNA for the CDR3: TGTGCCAGCAGCGTAGCTCCAGCGAAAGAGACCCAGTACTTC. As protein: CASSVAPAKETQYF. The entire variable domain, with the rest obtained from reference TRBV9 and TRBJ2-5, is as follows: DSGVTQTPKHLITATGQRVTLRCSPRSGDLSVYWYQQSLDQGLQFLIQYYNGEERAKGNILERFSAQQFPDLHSELNLSSLELGDSALYFCASSVAPAKETQYFGPGTRLLVL.

The V gene is TRBV27, the J gene TRBJ1-1, with D perhaps TRBD1 (6 bases). This CDR3 is built from 14 residues. Germline V gives CDR1 MNHEY, CDR2 SMNVEV (reference sequence). The V end was cut by 7 bases, the J end by 1 base, with 13 bases between. The CDR3 sequence: CASTSRQANTEAFF. CDR3 DNA: TGTGCCAGCACCTCTCGACAGGCGAACACTGAAGCTTTCTTT.

The chain links TRBV11-2 to TRBJ2-7, with D uncertain. The CDR3 covers 12 residues. V was trimmed by 6 bases and J by 3 bases, leaving 9 bases between them. From germline, CDR1 is SGHAT and CDR2 FQNNGV. CDR3 sequence reads: CASRGGGYEQYF. The DNA of the CDR3 is TGTGCCAGCAGAGGCGGCGGCTACGAGCAGTACTTC.

The chain joins TRBV2 to TRBJ2-5; D unresolved. The end of the DNA aligns better with TRBJ2-7, so the J call may be wrong. Germline V gene lookup returns CDR1 SNHLY and CDR2 FYNNEI. The CDR3 covers 15 residues. CDR3 sequence reads: CASSENPDILYEQYF. Here the CDR3 DNA reads TGTGCCAGCAGTGAAAACCCAGACATCCTGTACGAGCAGTACTTC.

J is TRBJ2-3 and V is TRBV5-1; 7 bases are shared with TRBD1. The CDR3 covers 13 residues. V trimming: 4 bases; J trimming: 5 bases; junction bases outside the gene matches: 4. In germline, CDR1 is SGHRS, CDR2 YFSETQ. Here the CDR3 reads CASSIRQGDTQYF. The CDR3 coding sequence is TGCGCCAGCAGCATTAGACAGGGAGATACGCAGTATTTT.

The chain employs TRBV5-1 and TRBJ2-1, with TRBD2 matching 7 bases. V gave up 2 bases and J gave up 3 bases; unmatched junction bases: 2. CDR1 is SGHRS and CDR2 is YFSETQ in the germline V gene. The length of the CDR3 is 14 residues. CDR3 amino acids: CASSFRDYYNEQFF. The CDR3 DNA reads as TGCGCCAGCAGCTTCCGGGACTACTACAATGAGCAGTTCTTC.

This chain connects TRBV25-1 to TRBJ1-1; TRBD1 agrees at 7 bases. V was pared by 5 bases and J by 7 bases, with 10 bases of the junction left unmatched. This CDR3 comprises 14 residues. Germline lookup yields CDR1 MGHDK and CDR2 SYGVNS. The CDR3, as DNA: TGTGCCAGCAGTCGACAGGGCGGTATTGGTGAAGCTTTCTTT. Translating it yields CASSRQGGIGEAFF.

A few counts support this clone. V is TRBV10-2 and J is TRBJ2-7; D gene unclear. CDR1 is WSHSY, CDR2 SAAADI, per germline. This CDR3 is 13 amino acids long. The germline V and J ends were trimmed by 7 bases and 0 bases, with 10 bases remaining between them. DNA for the CDR3: TGCGCCAGCACCCGAACAAGCTCCTACGAGCAGTACTTC. It is translated as CASTRTSSYEQYF.

The chain's CDR3 is CSVGTDAQGNTIYF. The CDR3 nucleotides read TGCAGCGTCGGTACAGACGCCCAAGGAAACACCATATATTTT. V and J are TRBV29-1 and TRBJ1-3; D is ambiguous. From germline, CDR1 is SQVTM and CDR2 ANQGSEA. The CDR3 length is 14 residues. Trimming removed 6 bases at V and 4 bases at J, with 16 bases between.

This clone was seen only a few times. The gene calls are TRBV6-6 and TRBJ2-7; 12 bases match TRBD2. This CDR3 spans 15 amino acids. Germline V lookup: CDR1 MNHNY, CDR2 SVGAGI (reference sequence). The V segment lost 6 bases and the J segment 4 bases; nucleotides outside the gene matches: 7. The CDR3 loop is CASRSGTSGPYEQYF. The CDR3 region has the DNA TGTGCCAGCAGGTCCGGGACTAGCGGGCCTTACGAGCAGTACTTC.

As regards this clone: Other DNA sequences of this sample code for an identical CDR3. This chain connects TRBV7-2 to TRBJ1-2; no firm D call. The V end lost 1 base, the J end lost 2 bases, and 5 bases lay between the germline ends. CDR1 is SGHTA and CDR2 is FQGNSA in the germline V gene. The CDR3 has 13 residues. The CDR3 is CASSLGLNYGYTF. The CDR3 nucleotides read TGTGCCAGCAGCTTAGGACTCAACTATGGCTACACCTTC.

This clone was observed a single time. The J gene is TRBJ2-1, the V gene TRBV7-2; TRBD2 matches at 12 bases. The V segment lost 1 base and the J segment 4 bases; nucleotides outside the gene matches: 8. The CDR3 runs to 18 residues. Germline CDR1 reads SGHTA; CDR2 reads FQGNSA. CDR3 nucleotides: TGTGCCAGCAGCTTAGGTCCCCCGGGACTAGCGGGTTACAATGAGCAGTTCTTC. It codes for CASSLGPPGLAGYNEQFF. The complete variable domain, with remaining parts taken from reference TRBV7-2 and TRBJ2-1, reads GAGVSQSPSNKVTEKGKDVELRCDPISGHTALYWYRQSLGQGLEFLIYFQGNSAPDKSGLPSDRFSAERTGGSVSTLTIQRTQQEDSAVYLCASSLGPPGLAGYNEQFFGPGTRLTVL.

This clone was counted a few times. The chain joins TRBV5-6 to TRBJ2-1; 14 positions match TRBD2. Trimming took 4 bases from V and 14 from J; bases not matched to a gene: 2. The CDR3 runs 12 residues. Per germline, CDR1 SGHDT and CDR2 YYEEEE. The CDR3 DNA follows: TGTGCCAGCAGCACGGGACTAGCGGGAGAGTTCTTC. This encodes CASSTGLAGEFF.

In this sample, this clone turned up once. The CDR3 loop reads CASSDGRYYEQYF. CDR3 nucleotides: TGCGCCAGCAGTGATGGGAGGTACTACGAGCAGTACTTC. The rearrangement joins TRBV10-1 to TRBJ2-7, with D maybe TRBD2 (6 bases). V was cut by 3 bases and J by 3 bases, with 9 bases left in between. Germline V gene sequence: CDR1 WNHNN, CDR2 SYGVQD (reference sequence). The CDR3 extends over 13 amino acids.

The chain recombines TRBV18 with TRBJ2-7; the D gene is possibly TRBD2 (5 bases). The CDR3 is 13 residues long. Deletions cut 5 bases from V and 1 base from J, with 9 bases between. The germline CDR1 and CDR2 sequences are KGHSH and LQKENI. Here the CDR3 DNA reads TGTGCCAGCTCAGACGGGATATCCTACGAGCAGTACTTC. It encodes CASSDGISYEQYF.

This sequence joins TRBV25-1 and TRBJ2-6, with 7 positions matching TRBD1. This CDR3 has 16 amino acids. Germline CDR1 and CDR2: MGHDK and SYGVNS. V shed 6 bases and J 1 base; nucleotides not matched to a gene: 6. The CDR3 spells CASSDRVGSGANVLTF. The CDR3 bases are TGTGCCAGCAGCGACAGGGTTGGTTCTGGGGCCAACGTCCTGACTTTC.